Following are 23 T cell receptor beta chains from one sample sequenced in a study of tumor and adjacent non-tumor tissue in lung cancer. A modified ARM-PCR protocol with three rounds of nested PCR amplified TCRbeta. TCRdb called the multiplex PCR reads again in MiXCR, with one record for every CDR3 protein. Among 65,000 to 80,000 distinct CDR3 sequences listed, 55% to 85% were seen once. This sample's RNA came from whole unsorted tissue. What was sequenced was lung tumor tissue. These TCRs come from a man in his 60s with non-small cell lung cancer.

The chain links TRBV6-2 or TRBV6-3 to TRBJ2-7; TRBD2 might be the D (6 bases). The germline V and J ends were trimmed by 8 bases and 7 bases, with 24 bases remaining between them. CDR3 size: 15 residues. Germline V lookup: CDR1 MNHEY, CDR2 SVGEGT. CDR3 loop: CASGLLAPNSCEQYF. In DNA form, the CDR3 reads TGTGCCAGCGGTTTGCTAGCGCCCAACTCCTGTGAGCAGTACTTC.

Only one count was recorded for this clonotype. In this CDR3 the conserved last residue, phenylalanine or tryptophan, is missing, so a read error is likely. The CDR3 sequence: CASSYRDGDNSPLHL. CDR3 coding DNA: TGTGCCAGCAGTTATCGGGATGGCGATAATTCACCCCTCCACTTA. The chain employs TRBV6-2 or TRBV6-3 and TRBJ1-6, with D unresolved. Trimming pared 3 bases from V and 5 bases from J, leaving 11 bases between. The CDR3 sequence is 15 residues long. CDR1 MNHEY and CDR2 SVGEGT come from the germline V gene.

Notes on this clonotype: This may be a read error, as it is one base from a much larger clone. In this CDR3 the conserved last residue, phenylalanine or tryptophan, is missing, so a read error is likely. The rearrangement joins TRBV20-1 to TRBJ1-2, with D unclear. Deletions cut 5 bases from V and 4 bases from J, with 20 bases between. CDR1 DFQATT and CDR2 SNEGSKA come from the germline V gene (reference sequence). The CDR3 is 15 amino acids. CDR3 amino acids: CSALSDSGNSYGYTL. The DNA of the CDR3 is TGCAGTGCTCTCAGTGATTCGGGAAATAGCTATGGCTACACCTTG.

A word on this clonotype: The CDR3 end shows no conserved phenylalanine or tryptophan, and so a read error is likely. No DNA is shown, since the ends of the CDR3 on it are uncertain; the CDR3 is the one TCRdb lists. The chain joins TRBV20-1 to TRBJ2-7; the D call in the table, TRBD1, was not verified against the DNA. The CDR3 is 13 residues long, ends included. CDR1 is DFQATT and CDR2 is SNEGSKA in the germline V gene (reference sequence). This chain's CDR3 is CSAGRSDTYEEYL.

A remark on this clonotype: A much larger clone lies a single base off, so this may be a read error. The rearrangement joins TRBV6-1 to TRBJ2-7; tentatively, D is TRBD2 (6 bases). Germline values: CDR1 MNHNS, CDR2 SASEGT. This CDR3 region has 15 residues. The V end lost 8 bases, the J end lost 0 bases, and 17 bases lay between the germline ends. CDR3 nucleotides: TGTGCCAGCGGTGCCCTGGGTAGCGGCTCCTACGAGCAGTACTTC. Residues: CASGALGSGSYEQYF.

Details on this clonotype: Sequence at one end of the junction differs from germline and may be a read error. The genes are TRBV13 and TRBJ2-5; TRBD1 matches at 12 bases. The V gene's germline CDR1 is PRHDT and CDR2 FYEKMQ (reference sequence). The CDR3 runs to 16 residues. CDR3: CACSNRDRGLSETQYF. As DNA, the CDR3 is TGTGCCTGCAGCAATCGGGACAGGGGGCTATCAGAGACCCAGTACTTC.

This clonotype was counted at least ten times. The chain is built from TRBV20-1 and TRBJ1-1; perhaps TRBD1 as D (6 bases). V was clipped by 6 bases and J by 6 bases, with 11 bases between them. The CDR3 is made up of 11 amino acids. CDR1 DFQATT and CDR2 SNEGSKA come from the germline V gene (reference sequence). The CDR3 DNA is TGCAGTGCCAGCAGGGGCGCTGAAGCTTTCTTT. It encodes CSASRGAEAFF.

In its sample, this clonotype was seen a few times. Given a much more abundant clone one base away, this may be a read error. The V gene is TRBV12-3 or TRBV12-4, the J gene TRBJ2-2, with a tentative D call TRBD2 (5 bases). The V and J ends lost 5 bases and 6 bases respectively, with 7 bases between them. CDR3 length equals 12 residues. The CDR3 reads CASSERAGELFF. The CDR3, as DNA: TGTGCCAGCAGTGAGAGGGCCGGGGAGCTGTTTTTT.

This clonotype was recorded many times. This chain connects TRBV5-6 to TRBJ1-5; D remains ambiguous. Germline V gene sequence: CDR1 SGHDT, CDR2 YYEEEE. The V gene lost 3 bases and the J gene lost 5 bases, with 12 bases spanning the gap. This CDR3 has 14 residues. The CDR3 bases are TGTGCCAGCAGCTCTCAGGCAACTTATCAGCCCCAGCATTTT. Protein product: CASSSQATYQPQHF.

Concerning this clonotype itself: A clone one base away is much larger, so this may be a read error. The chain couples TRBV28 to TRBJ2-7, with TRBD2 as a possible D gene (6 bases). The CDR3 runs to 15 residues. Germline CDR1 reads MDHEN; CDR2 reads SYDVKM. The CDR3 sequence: CASSLKPGGSYEQNF. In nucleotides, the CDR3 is TGTGCCAGCAGTCTGAAACCAGGAGGGTCCTACGAGCAGAACTTC.

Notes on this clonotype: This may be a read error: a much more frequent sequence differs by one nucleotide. The CDR3 DNA reads TGTGCCTGGAGTAGAGACGAAAACAATGAAGCTTTCTTT. Translated: CAWSRDENNEAFF. The chain joins TRBV30 to TRBJ1-1, with D unclear. CDR3 length: 13 amino acids. Germline CDR1 reads GTSNPN; CDR2 reads SVGIG (reference sequence). Combining the CDR3 with reference TRBV30 and TRBJ1-1 gives the whole variable domain SQTIHQWPATLVQPVGSPLSLECTVEGTSNPNLYWYRQAAGRGLQLLFYSVGIGQISSEVPQNLSASRPQDRQFILSSKKLLLSDSGFYLCAWSRDENNEAFFGQGTRLTVV.

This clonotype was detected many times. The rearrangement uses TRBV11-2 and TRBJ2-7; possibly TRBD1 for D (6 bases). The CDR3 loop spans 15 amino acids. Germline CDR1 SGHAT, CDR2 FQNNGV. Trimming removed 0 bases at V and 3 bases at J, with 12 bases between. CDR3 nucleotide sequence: TGTGCCAGCAGCTTAGACCGAGGGGGACGCTACGAGCAGTACTTC. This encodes CASSLDRGGRYEQYF.

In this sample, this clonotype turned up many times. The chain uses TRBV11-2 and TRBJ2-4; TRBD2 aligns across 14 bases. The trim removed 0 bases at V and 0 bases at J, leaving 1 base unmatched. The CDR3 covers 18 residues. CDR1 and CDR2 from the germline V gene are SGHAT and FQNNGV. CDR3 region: CASSLEGLAGVAKNIQYF. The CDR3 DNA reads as TGTGCCAGCAGCTTAGAGGGACTAGCGGGAGTAGCCAAAAACATTCAGTACTTC.

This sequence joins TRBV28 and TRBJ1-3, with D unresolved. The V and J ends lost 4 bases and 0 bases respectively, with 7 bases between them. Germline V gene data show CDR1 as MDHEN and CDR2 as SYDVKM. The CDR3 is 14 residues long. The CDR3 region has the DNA TGTGCCAGCAGTTCCCCCCCCTCTGGAAACACCATATATTTT. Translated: CASSSPPSGNTIYF.

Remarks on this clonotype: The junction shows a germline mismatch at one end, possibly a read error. As DNA, the CDR3 is TGCAGTTCTAGAGGTTCTTCCGGGACACAGGCTTTCTTT. Encoded protein: CSSRGSSGTQAFF. V gene TRBV20-1 combines with J gene TRBJ1-1, with D possibly TRBD1 on 6 matching bases. This CDR3 contains 13 residues. The germline gives CDR1 DFQATT, CDR2 SNEGSKA (reference sequence).

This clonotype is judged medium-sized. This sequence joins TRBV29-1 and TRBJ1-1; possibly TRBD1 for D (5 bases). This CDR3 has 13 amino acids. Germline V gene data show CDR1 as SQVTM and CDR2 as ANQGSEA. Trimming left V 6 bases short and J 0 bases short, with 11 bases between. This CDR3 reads CSVNGGVNTEAFF. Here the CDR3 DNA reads TGCAGCGTCAACGGAGGGGTGAACACTGAAGCTTTCTTT.

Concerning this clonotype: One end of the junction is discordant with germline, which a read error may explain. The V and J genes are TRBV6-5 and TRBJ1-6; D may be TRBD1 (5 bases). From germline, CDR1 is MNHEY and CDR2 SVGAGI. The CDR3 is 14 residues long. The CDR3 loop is CASSHERGYLPLHF. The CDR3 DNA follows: TGTGCCAGCAGCCATGAACGGGGGTACTTACCCCTCCACTTC.

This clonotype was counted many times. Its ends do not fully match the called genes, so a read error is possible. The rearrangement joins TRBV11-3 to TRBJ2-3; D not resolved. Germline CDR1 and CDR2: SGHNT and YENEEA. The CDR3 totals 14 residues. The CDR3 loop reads CARSLRQPTDKQYF. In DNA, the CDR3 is TGTGCCAGAAGCTTGCGTCAGCCCACAGATAAGCAGTATTTT.

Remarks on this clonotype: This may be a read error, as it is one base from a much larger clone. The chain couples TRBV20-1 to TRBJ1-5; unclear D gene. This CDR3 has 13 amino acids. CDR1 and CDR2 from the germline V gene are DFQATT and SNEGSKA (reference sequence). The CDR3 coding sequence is TGCAATGCTAGTGTGGCAGGCAATCAGCCCCAGCATTTT. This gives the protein CNASVAGNQPQHF.

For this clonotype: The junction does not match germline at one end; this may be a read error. Here the CDR3 DNA reads TGCAGAGCTAGAGATTCCGTAGCGGACTCCTACGAGCAGTACTTC. Encoded protein: CRARDSVADSYEQYF. This chain connects TRBV20-1 to TRBJ2-7, with a weak D call TRBD2 (6 bases). There are 15 residues in the CDR3. Per the germline V gene, CDR1 is DFQATT and CDR2 is SNEGSKA (reference sequence).

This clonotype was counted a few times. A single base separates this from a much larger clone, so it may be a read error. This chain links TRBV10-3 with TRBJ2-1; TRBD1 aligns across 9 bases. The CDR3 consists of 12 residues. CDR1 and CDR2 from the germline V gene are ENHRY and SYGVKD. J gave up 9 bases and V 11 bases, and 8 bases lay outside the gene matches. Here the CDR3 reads CAAWDREGEQFF. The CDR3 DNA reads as TGTGCCGCCTGGGACAGGGAGGGTGAGCAGTTCTTC.

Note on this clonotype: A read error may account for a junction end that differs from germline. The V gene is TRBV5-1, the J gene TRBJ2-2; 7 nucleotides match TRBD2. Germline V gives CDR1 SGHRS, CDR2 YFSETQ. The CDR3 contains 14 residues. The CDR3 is CVSSPSGNNGELFF. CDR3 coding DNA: TGCGTCAGCAGCCCCAGCGGGAACAACGGGGAGCTGTTTTTT.

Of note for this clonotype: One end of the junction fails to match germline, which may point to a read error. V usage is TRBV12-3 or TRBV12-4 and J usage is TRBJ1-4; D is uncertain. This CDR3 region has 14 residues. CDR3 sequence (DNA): TGTGCCAGCAGCCCGGAACGGCGGAGTGAAAAACTGGTTTTT. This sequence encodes CASSPERRSEKLVF.